A selection of T cell receptor beta chains follows, all from one sample in a study of OX40 agonist ivuxolimab in advanced cancers. Generated by immunoSEQ multiplex PCR, the TCRdb table keeps only in-frame clones and is missing some. The data show tens of thousands of clones, roughly 90% seen once. Here the sequenced sample was CD4+ or CD8+ T cells sorted from blood, taken in a trial of the OX40 agonist ivuxolimab. All receptors come from an adult with an advanced solid tumor such as melanoma, head and neck, liver or kidney cancer. The CDR3 runs from the conserved cysteine through the conserved F or W. D genes are given only for firm matches. Clone size is stated in some rows and not others, as once, few, many or a class when expanded.

cdr3_aa cdr3_nt j_call clone_size d_call v_call
CASSLGPGGRETQYF TGTGCCAGCAGCTTAGGACCGGGAGGGCGGGAGACCCAGTACTTC TRBJ2-5 - TRBD2 TRBV13
CASSSPSTAYTQYF TGTGCCAGCAGTTCCCCCTCCACAGCGTATACGCAGTATTTT TRBJ2-3 - - TRBV28
CAISEMPSEYNEQFF TGTGCCATCAGTGAGATGCCTAGCGAATACAATGAGCAGTTCTTC TRBJ2-1 - - TRBV10-3
CASRDEGSYNEQFF TGTGCCAGCCGGGATGAGGGGTCCTACAATGAGCAGTTCTTC TRBJ2-1 - - TRBV6-5
CASSPPSGRTDTQYF TGCGCCAGCAGCCCCCCTAGCGGGAGAACAGATACGCAGTATTTT TRBJ2-3 - TRBD2 TRBV5-1
CASLALQDNEQFF TGTGCCAGCTTAGCCCTTCAGGACAATGAGCAGTTCTTC TRBJ2-1 - - TRBV18
CASSGLLTYEQYF TGTGCCAGCAGCGGGCTCTTAACCTACGAGCAGTACTTC TRBJ2-7 few - TRBV6-1
CASSSIPSYEQYF TGTGCCAGCAGCTCCATTCCCTCCTACGAGCAGTACTTC TRBJ2-7 - - TRBV13
CAISESRDSYEQYF TGTGCCATCAGTGAGTCGCGGGACTCCTACGAGCAGTACTTC TRBJ2-7 - - TRBV10-3
CASSLRGTGNDEQYF TGCGCCAGCAGCTTGCGGGGGACAGGGAACGACGAGCAGTACTTC TRBJ2-7 - TRBD1 TRBV5-1
CASSLPKETQYF TGTGCCAGCAGCTTACCTAAAGAGACCCAGTACTTC TRBJ2-5 once - TRBV5-4
CASSVGDRESQPQHF TGTGCCAGCAGCGTAGGTGACAGGGAAAGTCAGCCCCAGCATTTT TRBJ1-5 - TRBD1 TRBV9
CASSLPGSYGYTF TGTGCCAGCAGTTTACCGGGTTCTTATGGCTACACCTTC TRBJ1-2 once - TRBV28
CASSPSDFRVWGYEQYF TGTGCCAGCAGTCCCTCAGATTTTAGGGTATGGGGTTACGAGCAGTACTTC TRBJ2-7 once - TRBV27
CASGLQQGTLHF TGTGCTAGTGGTTTGCAACAGGGTACCCTCCACTTT TRBJ1-6 - - TRBV12-5
CASSLQGSLDYGYTF TGTGCCAGCAGCTTACAGGGCAGCCTCGACTATGGCTACACCTTC TRBJ1-2 - - TRBV5-5
CASSLFTGEKGYTF TGTGCCAGCAGTTTATTCACCGGGGAGAAGGGCTACACCTTC TRBJ1-2 few - TRBV28
CASRGGANYGYTF TGTGCCAGCAGAGGAGGGGCTAACTATGGCTACACCTTC TRBJ1-2 - - TRBV2
CAIKPANGQGATGYTF TGTGCCATCAAACCGGCCAACGGACAGGGGGCAACCGGCTACACCTTC TRBJ1-2 - TRBD1 TRBV10-3
CASSHDSGAYEQYF TGTGCCAGCTCTCACGACAGCGGAGCCTACGAGCAGTACTTC TRBJ2-7 - - TRBV18
CASKTGGPTNEKLFF TGTGCCAGCAAGACAGGGGGCCCAACTAATGAAAAACTGTTTTTT TRBJ1-4 - TRBD1 TRBV28
CASSGGGANDGYTF TGCGCCAGCAGCGGCGGGGGGGCCAACGATGGCTACACCTTC TRBJ1-2 - - TRBV5-1
CASSFSLSNQPQHF TGCGCCAGCAGCTTCAGTTTGAGCAATCAGCCCCAGCATTTT TRBJ1-5 - - TRBV4-3
CASTIQETQYF TGTGCCAGCACTATACAAGAGACCCAGTACTTC TRBJ2-5 - - TRBV2
CASSLHSGAGEQFF TGTGCCAGCAGTTTGCATAGCGGGGCCGGTGAGCAGTTCTTC TRBJ2-1 - TRBD2 TRBV28